The rows below give T cell receptor beta chains drawn from one sample of a study of blood T cells in healthy people across ages. TCRdb ran MiXCR on the 5' RACE reads and lists one entry per CDR3 protein. The data contain approximately 2,000,000 distinct CDR3 sequences, about 39% of them singletons. The sample taken for sequencing was blood. Receptors originate from a human donor in good health. The CDR3 runs from the conserved cysteine through the conserved F or W. D genes are given only for firm matches. Rows may omit the clone size; those that give it use once, few, many or a size class.

abundance	v_gene	j_gene	d_gene	CDR3nt	CDR3aa
NA	TRBV7-2	TRBJ1-6	TRBD1	TGTGCCAGCAGCTGGAGACAGGGGGAGGGATCACCCCTCCACTTT	CASSWRQGEGSPLHF
many	TRBV12-3/TRBV12-4	TRBJ1-5	NA	TGTGCCAGCTCCTTCAGTAATAGCAATCAGCCCCAGCATTTT	CASSFSNSNQPQHF
NA	TRBV20-1	TRBJ2-1	NA	TGCAGTGCTAGAGATCAACGAGCGTATTATGAGCAGTTCTTC	CSARDQRAYYEQFF
NA	TRBV4-3	TRBJ2-1	TRBD2	TGCGCCAGCAGCCAAGTTTTAGCGGGGGTCCAAGAGCAGTTCTTC	CASSQVLAGVQEQFF
NA	TRBV5-1	TRBJ2-3	TRBD1	TGCGCCAGCAACCGGGACAGGAGCACAGATACGCAGTATTTT	CASNRDRSTDTQYF
NA	TRBV9	TRBJ1-2	NA	TGTGCCAGCAGCGCAAACAGCGCGACCGCCTATGGCTACACCTTC	CASSANSATAYGYTF
many	TRBV12-3/TRBV12-4	TRBJ1-5	NA	TGTGCCAGCAGCGATAATCAGCCCCAGCATTTT	CASSDNQPQHF
few	TRBV28	TRBJ2-7	NA	TGTGCCAGCAGTCCCGGGACCGATATGTGGTACGAGCAGTACTTC	CASSPGTDMWYEQYF
few	TRBV5-4	TRBJ2-4	TRBD2	TGTGCCAGCAGCTCCCGGGGTAGCGGGGGGGCGATAGCCAAAAACATTCAGTACTTC	CASSSRGSGGAIAKNIQYF
once	TRBV27	TRBJ1-2	NA	TGTGCCAGCTCGGCTGCCAGGGGAGGCTATGGCTACACCTTC	CASSAARGGYGYTF
NA	TRBV6-1	TRBJ2-1	TRBD1	TGTGCCAGCAGTCCAGAGAAGGGGGCTGAATCAGACAATGAGCAGTTCTTC	CASSPEKGAESDNEQFF
NA	TRBV7-2	TRBJ1-5	TRBD1	TGTGCCAGCAGTCTGGACAGGGGGCTACATCAGCCCCAGCATTTT	CASSLDRGLHQPQHF
NA	TRBV20-1	TRBJ2-1	NA	TGCAGTGCTAGCCAGGGCTCCTACGAGCAGTTCTTC	CSASQGSYEQFF
NA	TRBV20-1	TRBJ1-1	NA	TGCAGTGCTAGGACAGGTATGCCTGAAGCTTTCTTT	CSARTGMPEAFF
few	TRBV20-1	TRBJ1-1	NA	TGCAGTGCTAGAGATCTCTGGGCGGGGGGCCAGATGAACACTGAAGCTTTCTTT	CSARDLWAGGQMNTEAFF
NA	TRBV7-6	TRBJ1-4	NA	TGTGCCAGCAGCCCAGCAGGGGCCACGAGGGAAAAACTGTTTTTT	CASSPAGATREKLFF
NA	TRBV5-1	TRBJ1-1	TRBD1	TGCGCCAGCAGCATAACAGGGGAGTCTGAAGCTTTCTTT	CASSITGESEAFF
NA	TRBV4-1	TRBJ1-1	TRBD1	TGCGCCAACAGTCACAGGGGGCGCGGGGTGAACACTGAAGCTTTCTTT	CANSHRGRGVNTEAFF